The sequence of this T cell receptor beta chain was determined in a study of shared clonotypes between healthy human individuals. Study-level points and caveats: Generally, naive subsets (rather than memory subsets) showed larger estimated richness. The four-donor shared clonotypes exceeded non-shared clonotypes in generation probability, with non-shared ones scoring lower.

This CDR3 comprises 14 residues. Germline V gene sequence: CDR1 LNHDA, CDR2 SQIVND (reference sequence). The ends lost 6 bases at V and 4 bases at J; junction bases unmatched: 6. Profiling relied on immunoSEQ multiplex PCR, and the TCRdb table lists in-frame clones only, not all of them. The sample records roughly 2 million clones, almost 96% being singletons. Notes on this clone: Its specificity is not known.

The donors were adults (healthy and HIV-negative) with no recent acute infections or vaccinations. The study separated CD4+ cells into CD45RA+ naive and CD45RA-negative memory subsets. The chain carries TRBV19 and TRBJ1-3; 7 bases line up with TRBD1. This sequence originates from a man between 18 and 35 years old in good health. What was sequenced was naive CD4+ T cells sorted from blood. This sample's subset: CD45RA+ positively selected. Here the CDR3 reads CASRLQGTGNTIYF. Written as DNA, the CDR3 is TGTGCCAGTAGGTTACAGGGGACCGGAAACACCATATATTTT.